This T cell receptor (beta chain) is from a study of metastatic and nonmetastatic thyroid tumors (dated by TCRdb to 2018 to 2020). Describing the broader study: Repertoires from peripheral blood and from tumor or nodule tissue samples of malignant and benign thyroid patients were compared.

Based on the germline V gene, the CDR1 and CDR2 sequences are MGHDK and SYGVNS. The CDR3 numbers 12 residues from cysteine through phenylalanine. The entry retains the CDR3 DNA only, 36 bases that are in frame from base 1. V drops 3 bases and J drops 7 bases, leaving 9 bases in between. A word on this clone: No cognate antigen has been identified for it. No quality values exist for individual bases; no much larger clone is one base distant.

The method behind the library was PCR. TCRdb names Illumina HiSeq 4000 as the instrument used. High-throughput sequencing was used to profile the TCR beta-chain CDR3 region of every patient. As for the authors' bioinformatics: The researchers built a classifier to tell apart papillary thyroid cancer patients with distant metastasis, based on CDR3 differences among clinicopathological groups. To measure repertoire diversity the researchers used the Shannon index, while the Morisita-Horn index served to gauge how similar the tumor and blood repertoires were. TCRdb reanalyzed the raw reads on its own, using fastp at Q25 for trimming and MiXCR for clone calling, and kept in-frame beta chains. The V and J calls shown here were made by TCRdb, not taken from the authors' results. The sample table contains tens of thousands of clones; only one count was recorded for around 28% of them. The ten biggest clones cover 9.9% of the sample.

Before undergoing thyroid surgery, none of the patients had been given any kind of treatment. Using T-cell receptor beta sequencing, the study looked back at clinical samples from patients collected from about 2011 to 2019. Summary of the overall study and its limitations: In both blood and tumor samples, TCR beta diversity was reported to be significantly higher in malignant tumors than in benign nodules.

This TCR came from a male donor with papillary thyroid cancer or a benign thyroid nodule (not recorded which). Some clones in this sample may be carry-over from other donors' samples. The sequencing sample was made of blood. The V and J genes are TRBV25-1 and TRBJ1-2; a tentative D match to TRBD1 spans 6 bases. The bases read TGTGCCAGCAGTGAGGGGGCGTTTGGCTACACCTTC. It translates as CASSEGAFGYTF.